Presented here are 17 T cell receptor beta chains from one specimen sequenced in a study of blood T cell repertoires in COVID-19. This table comes from immunoSEQ multiplex PCR, and its TCRdb copy is limited to in-frame clones, with some not included. This sample has about 260,000 clones; around 87% occur once, and the top ten carry about 2.1%. The sample comprised peripheral blood. These receptors came from a woman aged 45-59 years with acute or convalescent COVID-19.

The chain has TRBV3-1 (or the pseudogene TRBV3-2) and TRBJ2-2, with D perhaps TRBD1 (6 bases). The V gene lost 4 bases and the J gene lost 7 bases, with 13 bases spanning the gap. The germline gives CDR1 LGHDT, CDR2 YNNKEL (reference sequence). The CDR3 totals 14 residues. CDR3 nucleotides: TGTGCCAGCAGCCCCTCACAGGGTGGCGGGGAGCTGTTTTTT. Amino acid sequence: CASSPSQGGGELFF.

This chain uses TRBV20-1 with TRBJ2-5; D ambiguous. The CDR3 extends over 10 amino acids. Germline CDR1 DFQATT, CDR2 SNEGSKA (reference sequence). The CDR3 here is CSASGETQYF. The CDR3 bases are TGCAGCGCCTCGGGAGAGACCCAGTACTTC.

The J gene is TRBJ2-3, the V gene TRBV5-1; 8 positions match TRBD2. The ends lost 1 base at V and 0 bases at J; junction bases unmatched: 4. The length of the CDR3 is 16 residues. Germline CDR1 reads SGHRS; CDR2 reads YFSETQ. The CDR3 DNA is TGCGCCAGCAGCTTGCCTAGCGGGTCTAGCACAGATACGCAGTATTTT. Protein sequence: CASSLPSGSSTDTQYF.

The genes are TRBV3-1 (or the pseudogene TRBV3-2) and TRBJ1-1; D remains unclear. V was cut by 3 bases and J by 1 base, with 12 bases left in between. CDR1 is LGHDT, CDR2 YNNKEL, per germline (reference sequence). The CDR3 runs 15 residues. The CDR3 region is CASSHRGIKNTEAFF. CDR3 coding DNA: TGTGCCAGCAGCCACCGCGGAATTAAGAACACTGAAGCTTTCTTT.

A word on this clone: Additional DNA sequences in this sample encode the identical CDR3. J is TRBJ2-7 and V is TRBV28; a possible D gene is TRBD2 (5 bases). CDR1 is MDHEN, CDR2 SYDVKM, per germline. The CDR3 runs 12 residues. V was pared by 6 bases and J by 2 bases, with 8 bases between. The CDR3 sequence is CASSLLAYEQYF. The CDR3 DNA sequence: TGTGCCAGCAGCCTACTAGCCTACGAGCAGTACTTC.

V usage is TRBV9 and J usage is TRBJ1-2; TRBD1 matches at 10 bases. The V gene's germline CDR1 is SGDLS and CDR2 YYNGEE. This CDR3 has 14 residues. The ends lost 2 bases at V and 2 bases at J; junction bases unmatched: 0. The CDR3: CASSVTGGNYGYTF. CDR3 bases: TGTGCCAGCAGCGTGACAGGGGGCAACTATGGCTACACCTTC. The full variable domain, completed using reference TRBV9 and TRBJ1-2, is DSGVTQTPKHLITATGQRVTLRCSPRSGDLSVYWYQQSLDQGLQFLIQYYNGEERAKGNILERFSAQQFPDLHSELNLSSLELGDSALYFCASSVTGGNYGYTFGSGTRLTVV.

As to this clone: Other DNA variants within this sample encode the same CDR3. V usage is TRBV9 and J usage is TRBJ1-4; weak D call: TRBD1 (5 bases). V shed 4 bases and J shed 8 bases, with 12 bases lying between them. This CDR3 has 13 amino acids. Per germline, CDR1 SGDLS and CDR2 YYNGEE. Here the CDR3 reads CASSPGGDEKLFF. The CDR3 DNA follows: TGTGCCAGCAGCCCGGGGGGTGACGAAAAACTGTTTTTT.

This clone was observed a few times. V gene TRBV6-5 combines with J gene TRBJ2-7; 9 positions agree with TRBD2. This CDR3 has 13 amino acids. Germline values: CDR1 MNHEY, CDR2 SVGAGI. Unmatched junction bases numbered 2, after V lost 8 bases and J lost 0 bases. The CDR3 coding sequence is TGTGCCAGCTGTAGCGGGAGCTCCTACGAGCAGTACTTC. Its protein product is CASCSGSSYEQYF.

The chain combines TRBV19 with TRBJ1-1, with TRBD1 identical over 8 bases. This CDR3 spans 15 amino acids. The germline V gene encodes CDR1 LNHDA and CDR2 SQIVND (reference sequence). Trimming at V came to 5 bases and at J to 1 base, leaving 6 bases not matched to a gene. The CDR3 nucleotides are TGTGCCAGTAGTCGAACTACAGGGGGGAACACTGAAGCTTTCTTT. It encodes CASSRTTGGNTEAFF.

This clone showed up just once. J is TRBJ2-3 and V is TRBV25-1; tentatively, D is TRBD1 (5 bases). The CDR3 is 14 residues long. Between the trimmed V and J ends, which lost 5 bases and 3 bases, there was a span of 12 bases. Germline V gene lookup returns CDR1 MGHDK and CDR2 SYGVNS. In nucleotides, the CDR3 is TGTGCCAGCAGTAAGGGGCGAGGAACAGATACGCAGTATTTT. It encodes CASSKGRGTDTQYF.

V gene TRBV3-1 (or the pseudogene TRBV3-2) combines with J gene TRBJ1-5; the D is unclear. Trimming pared 0 bases from V and 10 bases from J, leaving 7 bases between. This CDR3 is built from 12 residues. Germline V gene sequence: CDR1 LGHDT, CDR2 YNNKEL (reference sequence). The CDR3 DNA sequence: TGTGCCAGCAGCCAAGATCTAGGACCCCAGCATTTT. Translating gives CASSQDLGPQHF.

V and J are TRBV5-1 and TRBJ1-1; 7 bases line up with TRBD1. Unmatched junction bases numbered 10, after V lost 2 bases and J lost 3 bases. The germline V gene encodes CDR1 SGHRS and CDR2 YFSETQ. The CDR3 loop spans 16 amino acids. The DNA for the CDR3 is TGCGCCAGCAGCTTCGGGACAGTTGTGGTGGACACTGAAGCTTTCTTT. Its translation: CASSFGTVVVDTEAFF.

The chain joins TRBV28 to TRBJ2-7; maybe TRBD1 (5 bases). Germline CDR1 and CDR2: MDHEN and SYDVKM. CDR3 length: 19 residues. Trimming left V 3 bases short and J 0 bases short, with 24 bases between. The chain's CDR3 is CASSLVGIWTSQGSYEQYF. The CDR3, as DNA: TGTGCCAGCAGTTTGGTTGGGATTTGGACATCTCAGGGCTCCTACGAGCAGTACTTC.

The V gene is TRBV27, the J gene TRBJ1-1; 10 nucleotides match TRBD1. Per the germline V gene, CDR1 is MNHEY and CDR2 is SMNVEV (reference sequence). This CDR3 has 12 residues. The trim removed 5 bases at V and 11 bases at J, leaving 5 bases unmatched. The CDR3 loop reads CASSTPGQGAFF. In DNA form, the CDR3 reads TGTGCCAGCAGTACACCGGGACAGGGGGCTTTCTTT.

The rearrangement joins TRBV5-1 to TRBJ1-5; 9 bases match TRBD1. CDR1 and CDR2 (germline): SGHRS, YFSETQ. J gave up 6 bases and V 4 bases, and 8 bases lay outside the gene matches. The CDR3 is 15 amino acids. The CDR3 spells CASSPRTGAGQPQHF. Written as DNA, the CDR3 is TGCGCCAGCAGCCCCAGGACAGGGGCAGGTCAGCCCCAGCATTTT.

J is TRBJ2-1 and V is TRBV5-4; 8 bases are a match to TRBD1. V shed 2 bases and J 2 bases; nucleotides not matched to a gene: 3. The CDR3 loop spans 15 amino acids. From germline, CDR1 is SGHNT and CDR2 YYREEE (reference sequence). For the CDR3, the DNA is TGTGCCAGCAGCTTTAAGACAGGGGCCTACAATGAGCAGTTCTTC. This gives the protein CASSFKTGAYNEQFF.

The chain joins TRBV5-4 to TRBJ1-5, with 10 bases lining up with TRBD1. CDR1 is SGHNT and CDR2 is YYREEE in the germline V gene (reference sequence). The CDR3 totals 16 residues. The trim removed 1 base at V and 6 bases at J, leaving 7 bases unmatched. The CDR3 nucleotides read TGTGCCAGCAGCTTGTGGGGACAGGGGTCACCTCAGCCCCAGCATTTT. This codes for CASSLWGQGSPQPQHF.